The present T cell receptor (beta chain) was sequenced within a study of cytotoxic CD8 clonotypes in ibrutinib-treated CLL. CDR3 length equals 11 residues. Deletions cut 5 bases from V and 4 bases from J, with 3 bases between. Germline CDR1 SEHNR, CDR2 FQNEAQ (reference sequence). Sequencing was performed with immunoSEQ multiplex PCR; in TCRdb, only in-frame clones are kept and a portion is missing. The sample has about 4,000 clones; 65% to 90% are singletons. General study results and limits: Having risen at ibrutinib response, clonality had fallen back toward baseline by progression.

Only a few counts were recorded for this clone. Its target is unknown. V usage is TRBV7-9 and J usage is TRBJ2-1; D is unclear. The clonotype originates from a human donor with chronic lymphocytic leukemia. The sequenced sample was PBMCs, obtained before ibrutinib treatment. CDR3 in amino acids: CASSKYNEQFF. Here the CDR3 DNA reads TGTGCCAGCAGCAAATACAATGAGCAGTTCTTC.